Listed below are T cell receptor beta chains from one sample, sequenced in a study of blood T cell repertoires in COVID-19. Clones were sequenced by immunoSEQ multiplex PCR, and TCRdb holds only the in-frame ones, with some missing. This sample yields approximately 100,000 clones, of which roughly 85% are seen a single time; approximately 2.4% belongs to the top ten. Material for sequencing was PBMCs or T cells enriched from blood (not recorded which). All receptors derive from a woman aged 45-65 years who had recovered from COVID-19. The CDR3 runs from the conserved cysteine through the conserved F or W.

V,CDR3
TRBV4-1,CASSTPTGDPYNEQFF
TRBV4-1,CASSPWTGLDNEQFF
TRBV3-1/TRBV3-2,CASSQMPRGYNEQFF
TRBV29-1,CSYIAGYTF
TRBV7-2,CASSLGGTAYGYTF
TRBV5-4,CASSTITANYEQYF
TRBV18,CASSPRVRSTDTQYF
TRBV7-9,CASSFRDLGQETQYF
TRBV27,CASSSPGSYGYTF
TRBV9,CASSVEDRGKAGGTDTQYF
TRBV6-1,CASSDRDTSYGYTF
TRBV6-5,CASSQAYEQYF
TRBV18,CASSVTATGELFF
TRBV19,CASLTSNYGYTF
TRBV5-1,CASSLETGDGYGYTF
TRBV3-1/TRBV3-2,CASSQALFRVRTNEKLFF
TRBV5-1,CASSFGAGNYGYTF
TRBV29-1,CSVVCFGGLECSGGELFF
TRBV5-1,CASSGGTGGQETQYF
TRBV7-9,CASSSQTGAEKLFF
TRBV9,CASSQDRGEQYF
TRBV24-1,CATSNRLRFNEQFF